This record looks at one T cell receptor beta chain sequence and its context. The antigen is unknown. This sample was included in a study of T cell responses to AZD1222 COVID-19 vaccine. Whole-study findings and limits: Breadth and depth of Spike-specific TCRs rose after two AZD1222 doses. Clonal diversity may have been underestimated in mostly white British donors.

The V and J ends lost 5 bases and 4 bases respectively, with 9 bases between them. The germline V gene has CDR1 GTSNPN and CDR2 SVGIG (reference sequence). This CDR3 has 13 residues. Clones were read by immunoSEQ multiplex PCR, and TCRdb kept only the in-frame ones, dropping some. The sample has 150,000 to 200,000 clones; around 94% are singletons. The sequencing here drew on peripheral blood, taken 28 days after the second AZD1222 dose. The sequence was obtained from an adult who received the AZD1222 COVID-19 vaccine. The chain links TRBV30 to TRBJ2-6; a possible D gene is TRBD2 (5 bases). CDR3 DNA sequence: TGTGCCTGGGGACCGGGGGGGGCCAACGTCCTGACTTTC. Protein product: CAWGPGGANVLTF.